These 28 T cell receptor beta chains were sequenced from one sample in a study of T cells in Graves' hyperthyroidism and ophthalmopathy. Amplified regions were TCR beta CDR3 sequences from RNA transcripts. Researchers ran a first-round RT-PCR on the TCR CDR3 using the HTBI primer set. TCRdb passed the multiplex PCR reads through MiXCR, listing each CDR3 protein once. Of approximately 400,000 distinct CDR3 sequences listed, approximately 14% are singletons. The sample comprised blood. The source is a woman aged 18-29 years with Graves' hyperthyroidism.

The chain recombines TRBV14 with TRBJ1-6; D gene unclear. Germline CDR1 reads SGHDN; CDR2 reads FVKESK. The CDR3 is 17 residues long. V lost 4 bases, J lost 6 bases, and 19 bases lay in between. The DNA for the CDR3 is TGTGCCAGCAGCCCCGAGACCGCACCTAGCCTTAATTCACCCCTCCACTTT. It is translated as CASSPETAPSLNSPLHF.

The sample holds a few counts of this clonotype. The chain links TRBV7-9 to TRBJ2-5; 7 bases line up with TRBD2. Germline V lookup: CDR1 SEHNR, CDR2 FQNEAQ (reference sequence). This CDR3 is 15 amino acids long. After removal of 4 bases from V and 1 base from J, the junction contained 6 bases not matched to a gene. CDR3 DNA sequence: TGTGCCAGCAGCTGGGGGAGCGGGGTCCAAGAGACCCAGTACTTC. Its protein is CASSWGSGVQETQYF.

This clonotype was detected ten times or more. V usage is TRBV5-1 and J usage is TRBJ2-3; a possible D gene is TRBD2 (6 bases). The CDR3 extends over 16 amino acids. CDR1 SGHRS and CDR2 YFSETQ come from the germline V gene. V dropped 1 base and J dropped 2 bases, with 14 bases sitting between them. CDR3 bases: TGCGCCAGCAGCTTGTTGATGGGGGGAGTCACAGATACGCAGTATTTT. Translation: CASSLLMGGVTDTQYF.

The chain joins TRBV9 to TRBJ2-1, with 10 bases aligning to TRBD1. The CDR3 is made up of 12 amino acids. Germline assignment: CDR1 SGDLS and CDR2 YYNGEE. V lost 4 bases, J lost 15 bases, and 7 bases stayed unmatched. The CDR3 region has the DNA TGTGCCAGCAGCTACGACAGGGGGCCGTCGTTCTTC. Amino acids: CASSYDRGPSFF. Full variable domain (outside the CDR3, taken from reference TRBV9 and TRBJ2-1): DSGVTQTPKHLITATGQRVTLRCSPRSGDLSVYWYQQSLDQGLQFLIQYYNGEERAKGNILERFSAQQFPDLHSELNLSSLELGDSALYFCASSYDRGPSFFGPGTRLTVL.

This clonotype occurred many times. The genes are TRBV20-1 and TRBJ2-3, with TRBD2 as a possible D gene (6 bases). CDR1 is DFQATT, CDR2 SNEGSKA, per germline (reference sequence). The length of the CDR3 is 14 residues. Deletions cut 5 bases from V and 3 bases from J, with 15 bases between. The CDR3 coding sequence is TGCAGTGCTCCGGCCTTAGCGGCAACAGATACGCAGTATTTT. Protein: CSAPALAATDTQYF.

In this sample, this clonotype turned up many times. This chain uses TRBV2 with TRBJ2-1, with D possibly matching TRBD1 (5 bases). The CDR3 is 15 residues long. Deletions cut 7 bases from V and 3 bases from J, with 16 bases between. The germline CDR1 and CDR2 sequences are SNHLY and FYNNEI. In nucleotides, the CDR3 is TGTGCCAGCACTAACGGCAGGGCAGGCTACAATGAGCAGTTCTTC. Encoded protein: CASTNGRAGYNEQFF.

This clonotype was observed many times. The chain uses TRBV6-2 or TRBV6-3 and TRBJ1-5; no definite D call. The germline V and J ends were trimmed by 2 bases and 4 bases, with 6 bases remaining between them. Germline CDR1 and CDR2: MNHEY and SVGEGT. The CDR3 runs to 13 residues. CDR3 loop: CASSYGRNQPQHF. DNA of the CDR3: TGTGCCAGCAGTTACGGCCGTAATCAGCCCCAGCATTTT.

This clonotype occurred a few times. J is TRBJ2-1 and V is TRBV18; a weak D match, TRBD1 (5 bases). The CDR3 spans 14 residues. Germline V gene lookup returns CDR1 KGHSH and CDR2 LQKENI. The V end lost 4 bases, the J end lost 5 bases, and 12 bases lay between the germline ends. CDR3 loop: CASSRRDRHNEQFF. DNA of the CDR3: TGTGCCAGCTCACGCCGTGACAGACACAATGAGCAGTTCTTC. Looking up the rest from reference TRBV18 and TRBJ2-1 gives the full variable domain: NAGVMQNPRHLVRRRGQEARLRCSPMKGHSHVYWYRQLPEEGLKFMVYLQKENIIDESGMPKERFSAEFPKEGPSILRIQQVVRGDSAAYFCASSRRDRHNEQFFGPGTRLTVL.

CDR3 sequence reads: CATSTTGRYEQYF. As DNA, the CDR3 is TGTGCCACCAGCACGACCGGGAGGTACGAGCAGTACTTC. The genes are TRBV15 and TRBJ2-7; 7 bases are shared with TRBD2. This CDR3 is built from 13 residues. V trimming: 4 bases; J trimming: 4 bases; junction bases outside the gene matches: 4. CDR1 is LNHNV and CDR2 is YYDKDF in the germline V gene (reference sequence).

This clonotype was seen many times. The DNA of the CDR3 is TGTGCCAGCAGCTCGAGGGGTCCCTACGAGCAGTACTTC. Encoded protein: CASSSRGPYEQYF. This chain connects TRBV5-8 to TRBJ2-7; D is possibly TRBD1 or TRBD2 (5 bases each). Between the trimmed V and J ends, which lost 3 bases and 2 bases, there was a span of 9 bases. CDR3 length equals 13 residues. Germline V gene lookup returns CDR1 SGHTS and CDR2 YDEGEE.

The V gene is TRBV19, the J gene TRBJ1-1, with 8 bases identical to TRBD1. Per the germline V gene, CDR1 is LNHDA and CDR2 is SQIVND (reference sequence). The CDR3 has 16 amino acids. V shed 5 bases and J 5 bases; nucleotides not matched to a gene: 13. The CDR3 here is CASSVLQGAGKTEAFF. CDR3 nucleotides: TGTGCCAGTAGTGTTCTCCAGGGGGCCGGGAAGACTGAAGCTTTCTTT.

At least ten counts were recorded for this clonotype. The V call is TRBV7-9, the J call TRBJ1-1, with D possibly TRBD1 on 5 matching bases. The germline V gene has CDR1 SEHNR and CDR2 FQNEAQ (reference sequence). Trimming shortened V by 4 bases and J by 6 bases, and 12 bases separated the two germline ends. This CDR3 is 13 amino acids long. The DNA for the CDR3 is TGTGCCAGCAGCTCGCCAGGGAAACCTGAAGCTTTCTTT. Translated: CASSSPGKPEAFF.

This clonotype was recorded many times. This chain links TRBV28 with TRBJ2-7; D might be TRBD1 (5 bases). The length of the CDR3 is 15 residues. Trimming removed 1 base at V and 6 bases at J, with 16 bases between. From germline, CDR1 is MDHEN and CDR2 SYDVKM. The CDR3 sequence: CASSLSAKGKSEQYF. CDR3 bases: TGTGCCAGCAGTTTATCGGCGAAGGGGAAATCCGAGCAGTACTTC.

This clonotype occurred a few times. The chain combines TRBV2 with TRBJ1-4; 9 nucleotides match TRBD1. Losses at the gene ends were 6 bases for V and 8 bases for J; bases not matched to a gene: 7. Germline V gene sequence: CDR1 SNHLY, CDR2 FYNNEI. The CDR3 extends over 14 amino acids. CDR3 region: CASRRDRAGEKLFF. The CDR3 DNA follows: TGTGCCAGCAGGAGGGACAGGGCGGGGGAAAAACTGTTTTTT.

This clonotype was recorded at least ten times. The chain couples TRBV28 to TRBJ2-1; D is unresolved. The V gene lost 3 bases and the J gene lost 7 bases, with 7 bases spanning the gap. CDR3 length: 12 residues. The germline gives CDR1 MDHEN, CDR2 SYDVKM. This CDR3 is CASSLGWNEQFF. The CDR3 bases are TGTGCCAGCAGTTTGGGTTGGAATGAGCAGTTCTTC.

This clonotype was found a few times. The V and J genes are TRBV3-1 and TRBJ1-1, with TRBD1 as a possible D gene (6 bases). CDR1 LGHDT and CDR2 YNNKEL come from the germline V gene (reference sequence). Trimming left V 4 bases short and J 1 base short, with 13 bases between. This CDR3 has 15 amino acids. CDR3 in amino acids: CASSLNGQQNTEAFF. CDR3 DNA: TGTGCCAGCAGCCTTAATGGACAGCAGAACACTGAAGCTTTCTTT.

Points on this clonotype: A much larger clone differs by one base, so this may be a read error. The chain is built from TRBV6-9 and TRBJ2-7; TRBD2 is a possible D gene (6 bases). Germline V CDR1 and CDR2: MNHGY, SVAAGI. The CDR3 totals 16 residues. For the CDR3, the DNA is TGTGCCAGCAGTTACCCTGAAGGGAGGAAAAGCTACGGGCAGTACTTC. It is translated as CASSYPEGRKSYGQYF.

This rearrangement joins TRBV24-1 to TRBJ2-3; 7 bases agree with TRBD2. Germline CDR1 reads KGHDR; CDR2 reads SFDVKD. The ends lost 9 bases at V and 3 bases at J; junction bases unmatched: 8. The CDR3 loop spans 14 amino acids. The DNA of the CDR3 is TGTGCCACCCAAGCGAGGGGAGGGACAGATACGCAGTATTTT. Its translation is CATQARGGTDTQYF.

This clonotype occurred a few times. This chain links TRBV15 with TRBJ1-5; D might be TRBD1 (5 bases). Trimming shortened V by 5 bases and J by 1 base, and 15 bases separated the two germline ends. Germline CDR1 and CDR2: LNHNV and YYDKDF (reference sequence). This CDR3 is 16 amino acids long. Written as DNA, the CDR3 is TGTGCCACCAGCTCCAGACAGATTAGAAGCAATCAGCCCCAGCATTTT. The encoded protein is CATSSRQIRSNQPQHF.

This clonotype appeared a single time. V is TRBV4-3 and J is TRBJ2-1; 12 bases fit TRBD2. CDR3 length equals 19 residues. Germline CDR1 reads LGHNA; CDR2 reads YSLEER. V lost 4 bases to trimming and J lost 7 bases; unmatched junction nucleotides: 17. Here the CDR3 reads CASSLLGDSLAGGSNEQFF. The CDR3 DNA reads as TGCGCCAGCAGCCTTCTGGGCGACTCCCTAGCGGGGGGGTCTAATGAGCAGTTCTTC.

This clonotype was observed a few times. This chain links TRBV4-2 with TRBJ2-7, with TRBD2 matching 9 bases. CDR3 length equals 16 residues. Germline V gene sequence: CDR1 LGHNA, CDR2 YNFKEQ. V shed 3 bases, J shed 0 bases, and the junction held 6 bases outside the gene matches. Here the CDR3 DNA reads TGTGCCAGCAGCCAGATTAGCGGGGGAAGCTCCTACGAGCAGTACTTC. It specifies CASSQISGGSSYEQYF.

This clonotype was detected many times. V and J are TRBV28 and TRBJ2-7; D is possibly TRBD1 or TRBD2 (5 bases each). The V gene lost 1 base and the J gene lost 6 bases, with 10 bases spanning the gap. The germline V gene encodes CDR1 MDHEN and CDR2 SYDVKM. The CDR3 has 13 residues. The CDR3 loop is CASSLYRGAEQYF. For the CDR3, the DNA is TGTGCCAGCAGTTTATATCGGGGCGCCGAGCAGTACTTC.

This clonotype was recorded many times. This chain links TRBV7-2 with TRBJ2-1; 7 bases line up with TRBD2. Per the germline V gene, CDR1 is SGHTA and CDR2 is FQGNSA. This CDR3 spans 17 amino acids. V gave up 1 base and J gave up 6 bases; unmatched junction bases: 12. The CDR3 spells CASSLDPREGGVNEQFF. CDR3 coding DNA: TGTGCCAGCAGCTTAGACCCCCGCGAGGGAGGGGTCAATGAGCAGTTCTTC. The full variable domain, its missing parts supplied by reference TRBV7-2 and TRBJ2-1, is GAGVSQSPSNKVTEKGKDVELRCDPISGHTALYWYRQSLGQGLEFLIYFQGNSAPDKSGLPSDRFSAERTGGSVSTLTIQRTQQEDSAVYLCASSLDPREGGVNEQFFGPGTRLTVL.

This clonotype has more than one count but fewer than ten. A much larger clone differs from this one at a single base, so this may be a read error. The chain joins TRBV28 to TRBJ1-2; D not certain. CDR1 and CDR2 (germline): MDHEN, SYDVKM. V gave up 3 bases and J gave up 6 bases, with 17 bases separating them. This CDR3 has 15 amino acids. CDR3 DNA: TGTGCCAGCAGTTTTTCCCCCCCCCCCACGGATGGCTACACCTTC. It codes for CASSFSPPPTDGYTF.

This clonotype was detected many times. This chain joins TRBV7-8 and TRBJ2-7, with 9 bases lining up with TRBD1. V dropped 4 bases and J dropped 7; count of bases not matched to a gene: 8. Germline-derived CDR1 and CDR2 are SGHVS and FQNEAQ. The CDR3 runs 14 residues. The CDR3 reads CASSYGTGLDEQYF. The CDR3 region has the DNA TGTGCCAGCAGCTATGGGACAGGGTTGGATGAGCAGTACTTC. The full variable domain, with the rest looked up from reference TRBV7-8 and TRBJ2-7, is GAGVSQSPRYKVAKRGQDVALRCDPISGHVSLFWYQQALGQGPEFLTYFQNEAQLDKSGLPSDRFFAERPEGSVSTLKIQRTQQEDSAVYLCASSYGTGLDEQYFGPGTRLTVT.

The sample holds many counts of this clonotype. The chain links TRBV6-6 to TRBJ2-2; 9 bases are a match to TRBD2. V shed 2 bases and J 4 bases; nucleotides not matched to a gene: 11. The germline CDR1 and CDR2 sequences are MNHNY and SVGAGI (reference sequence). This CDR3 region has 18 residues. CDR3: CASSYVRPSGIGTGELFF. In DNA, the CDR3 is TGTGCCAGCAGTTACGTTCGACCTAGCGGGATAGGCACCGGGGAGCTGTTTTTT.

This clonotype was observed a few times. This sequence may be a read error, since a much larger clone differs from it by one base. This rearrangement joins TRBV7-9 to TRBJ2-7; D perhaps matches TRBD1 (5 bases). The CDR3 runs 12 residues. Per the germline V gene, CDR1 is SEHNR and CDR2 is FQNEAQ (reference sequence). Trimming pared 6 bases from V and 3 bases from J, leaving 9 bases between. The CDR3 DNA follows: TGTGCCAGCAGATCCGACAGCTACGAGCAGTACTTC. This sequence encodes CASRSDSYEQYF.

This clonotype was seen repeatedly, ten times or more. The V call is TRBV20-1, the J call TRBJ1-1; no clear D. Germline CDR1 DFQATT, CDR2 SNEGSKA (reference sequence). The length of the CDR3 is 10 residues. With 6 bases removed from V and 7 bases from J, the gap between germline ends came to 9 bases. CDR3 loop: CSADRGEAFF. For the CDR3, the DNA is TGCAGTGCGGACCGGGGTGAAGCTTTCTTT.